The following is a T cell receptor (beta chain) sequence with its context. The antigen remains unidentified. This record belongs to a study of CD8 T cells in ankylosing spondylitis. Study findings and constraints: Apparently characteristic of ankylosing spondylitis blood was a TCR beta motif (roughly eight highly homologous variants). There were earlier reports of some motif variants in reactive arthritis synovial fluid and blood. Reportedly, significant enrichment of disease-linked clones occurred in matched ankylosing spondylitis synovial fluid. Relatively scarce in peripheral blood, disease-linked clones were CD8+.

The TCR beta libraries were generated through quantitative 5'-RACE incorporating molecular barcodes. From the 5' RACE reads, TCRdb called clonotypes with MiXCR, one entry per CDR3 protein. The sample has about 440,000 distinct CDR3 sequences; about a sixth are singletons. Per germline, CDR1 DFQATT and CDR2 SNEGSKA (reference sequence). V lost 5 bases to trimming and J lost 2 bases, with 7 bases between them. This CDR3 is built from 11 residues. The rearrangement joins TRBV20-1 to TRBJ2-7; TRBD2 is a possible D gene (5 bases). The TCR sequence derives from a male donor with ankylosing spondylitis. Sequenced: blood, either unsorted or a sorted T cell fraction (not recorded which). The CDR3 loop reads CSARLPYEQYF. The CDR3 nucleotides read TGCAGTGCTCGACTACCCTACGAGCAGTACTTC.